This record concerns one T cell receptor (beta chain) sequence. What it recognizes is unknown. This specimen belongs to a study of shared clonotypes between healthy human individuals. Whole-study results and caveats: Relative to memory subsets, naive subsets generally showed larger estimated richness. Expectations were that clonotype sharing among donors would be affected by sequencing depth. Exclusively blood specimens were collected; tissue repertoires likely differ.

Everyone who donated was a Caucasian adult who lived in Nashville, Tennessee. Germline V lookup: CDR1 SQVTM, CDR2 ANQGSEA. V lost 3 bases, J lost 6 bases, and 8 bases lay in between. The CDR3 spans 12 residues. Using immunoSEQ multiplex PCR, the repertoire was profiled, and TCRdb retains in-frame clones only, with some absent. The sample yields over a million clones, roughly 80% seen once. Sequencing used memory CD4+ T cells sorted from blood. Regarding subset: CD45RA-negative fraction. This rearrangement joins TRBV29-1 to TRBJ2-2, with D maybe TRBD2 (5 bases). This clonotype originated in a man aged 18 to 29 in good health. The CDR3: CSVERASGELFF. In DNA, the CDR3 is TGCAGCGTTGAGAGGGCCTCCGGGGAGCTGTTTTTT.